Relative to its sample, the clone carrying this T cell receptor (beta chain) is medium-sized (0.01 to 0.1%). The read comes to an end 3 residues before the CDR3 does, leaving the germline J gene to fill in the end. The data stem from a study of T cell clonality in common variable immunodeficiency. The method was immunoSEQ multiplex PCR; TCRdb's version includes in-frame clones alone and lacks a portion of them. The table lists approximately 40,000 clones, with no singletons. CDR1 SGDLS and CDR2 YYNGEE come from the germline V gene. This CDR3 region has 17 residues. V trimming: 0 bases; J trimming: 4 bases; junction bases outside the gene matches: 8.

This clonotype was sampled from a person aged 18 to 70 in good health. Sequenced material: peripheral blood mononuclear cells. The chain uses TRBV9 and TRBJ2-1, with 9 bases identical to TRBD2. The chain's CDR3 is CASSVVPSGDGYNEQFF. CDR3 DNA, as far as it was read: TGTGCCAGCAGCGTAGTTCCTAGCGGGGACGGATACAATGAG. The complete variable domain, with remaining parts taken from reference TRBV9 and TRBJ2-1, reads DSGVTQTPKHLITATGQRVTLRCSPRSGDLSVYWYQQSLDQGLQFLIQYYNGEERAKGNILERFSAQQFPDLHSELNLSSLELGDSALYFCASSVVPSGDGYNEQFFGPGTRLTVL.